This TCR beta chain was retrieved from a study of blood T cell repertoires in COVID-19. This CDR3 spans 12 amino acids. The germline V gene encodes CDR1 MNHEY and CDR2 SVGAGI. Assay used: immunoSEQ multiplex PCR; TCRdb lists only in-frame clones, some missing. In the table there are about 200,000 clones, roughly 84% of which are singletons. With respect to this clone: Compared with germline, one end of the junction differs, possibly owing to a read error.

Specimen: peripheral blood. The TCR sequence derives from a human donor in a cohort sampled during active COVID-19. The chain carries TRBV6-5 and TRBJ2-1; TRBD2 agrees at 9 bases. The CDR3 DNA reads TGTGCCAGCAGTTCTAGCGGGAAGGGCATGGTCTTC. Its translation: CASSSSGKGMVF.